One sample yielded the 14 T cell receptor beta chains listed below, sequenced in a study of cytomegalovirus exposure and HLA in healthy donors (dated by TCRdb to between 2016 and 2019). The library was prepared using the immunoSEQ multiplex PCR assay. For the multiplex PCR, a mixture combining 60 forward primers for TCR Vbeta segments and 13 reverse primers for TCR Jbeta segments was used. Imported from immuneACCESS, the table was reduced by TCRdb to in-frame sequences with V and J called. These copies leave out some clones; in studies compared against another copy, an unresolved V gene accounts for under half, and the cause of the remainder is not known. The sample's records list some 120,000 clones. Jointly, the top ten make up 1.5% to 2% of the sample. Sequencing was done on a sample of PBMCs. The origin of the receptors is a woman between 55 and 75 years old in good health and CMV-seronegative.

J is TRBJ2-3 and V is TRBV30; 9 nucleotides match TRBD2. V shed 2 bases and J 2 bases; nucleotides not matched to a gene: 5. The CDR3 is 15 residues long. CDR1 GTSNPN and CDR2 SVGIG come from the germline V gene (reference sequence). In nucleotides, the CDR3 is TGTGCCTGGAGTACACTAGCGGGCCCCACAGATACGCAGTATTTT. Its protein product is CAWSTLAGPTDTQYF.

The chain links TRBV5-1 to TRBJ2-1; 11 bases fit TRBD2. V was clipped by 5 bases and J by 2 bases; unmatched bases: 3. Germline V gene lookup returns CDR1 SGHRS and CDR2 YFSETQ. There are 15 residues in the CDR3. This chain's CDR3 is CASRLAGGAYNEQFF. The CDR3, as DNA: TGCGCCAGCAGGTTAGCGGGGGGGGCCTACAATGAGCAGTTCTTC.

The chain links TRBV2 to TRBJ2-4; 8 bases line up with TRBD1. Trimming cost V 6 bases and J 0 bases; bases outside gene matches: 10. The germline V gene encodes CDR1 SNHLY and CDR2 FYNNEI. The CDR3 is 17 amino acids. CDR3 in DNA: TGTGCCAGCAGCCCTCTAGGACAGGGATTAGCCAAAAACATTCAGTACTTC. As protein: CASSPLGQGLAKNIQYF. Variable domain in full (rest from reference TRBV2 and TRBJ2-4): EPEVTQTPSHQVTQMGQEVILRCVPISNHLYFYWYRQILGQKVEFLVSFYNNEISEKSEIFDDQFSVERPDGSNFTLKIRSTKLEDSAMYFCASSPLGQGLAKNIQYFGAGTRLSVL.

The chain carries TRBV28 and TRBJ1-3; D remains ambiguous. The CDR3 extends over 15 amino acids. The ends were cut back, 5 bases at V and 0 bases at J, with 11 bases in the middle. Germline CDR1 MDHEN, CDR2 SYDVKM. CDR3 amino acids: CASSPPNISGNTIYF. In nucleotides, the CDR3 is TGTGCCAGCAGTCCCCCCAACATCTCTGGAAACACCATATATTTT.

CDR3 residues: CATSRRPGELFF. The CDR3, as DNA: TGTGCCACCAGCAGACGTCCCGGGGAGCTGTTTTTT. The chain joins TRBV15 to TRBJ2-2, with unresolved D. The CDR3 has 12 amino acids. The V gene lost 2 bases and the J gene lost 6 bases, with 4 bases spanning the gap. Per germline, CDR1 LNHNV and CDR2 YYDKDF (reference sequence).

This sequence joins TRBV19 and TRBJ2-5; 11 nucleotides agree with TRBD1. The closer fit of TRBJ2-7 to the DNA end suggests the J call may be wrong. The CDR3 covers 14 residues. Germline lookup yields CDR1 LNHDA and CDR2 SQIVND (reference sequence). The CDR3, as DNA: TGTGCCAGTAGTATTGGGACAGGGGGGGGCGAGCAGTACTTC. Residues: CASSIGTGGGEQYF.

V gene TRBV28 combines with J gene TRBJ2-1, with 10 nucleotides matching TRBD2. J lost 2 bases, V lost 4 bases, and 5 bases had no gene match. The CDR3 is made up of 16 amino acids. Germline CDR1 reads MDHEN; CDR2 reads SYDVKM. CDR3 region: CASSSSSGSAYNEQFF. The CDR3 DNA reads TGTGCCAGCAGTTCCTCTAGCGGGAGCGCCTACAATGAGCAGTTCTTC.

The chain joins TRBV2 to TRBJ2-1, with D possibly matching TRBD1 (5 bases). Germline CDR1 and CDR2: SNHLY and FYNNEI. This CDR3 region has 14 residues. With 6 bases removed from V and 7 bases from J, the gap between germline ends came to 16 bases. The CDR3 is CASRKEPNRNEQFF. For the CDR3, the DNA is TGTGCCAGCAGGAAAGAACCAAACAGGAATGAGCAGTTCTTC. The variable domain in full, with the rest retrieved from reference TRBV2 and TRBJ2-1, is EPEVTQTPSHQVTQMGQEVILRCVPISNHLYFYWYRQILGQKVEFLVSFYNNEISEKSEIFDDQFSVERPDGSNFTLKIRSTKLEDSAMYFCASRKEPNRNEQFFGPGTRLTVL.

This chain joins TRBV27 and TRBJ2-3; D not certain. CDR3 length: 14 residues. From germline, CDR1 is MNHEY and CDR2 SMNVEV (reference sequence). Deletions cut 5 bases from V and 5 bases from J, with 14 bases between. The CDR3 bases are TGTGCCAGCAGTCTTAACTCGTATATAGATACGCAGTATTTT. This sequence encodes CASSLNSYIDTQYF.

This chain joins TRBV2 and TRBJ1-4, with a weak D call TRBD1 (5 bases). Germline values: CDR1 SNHLY, CDR2 FYNNEI. The CDR3 sequence is 14 residues long. V lost 4 bases, J lost 7 bases, and 13 bases lay in between. The CDR3 nucleotides are TGTGCCAGCAGTGTTCAGGGATACGGTGAAAAACTGTTTTTT. Translation gives CASSVQGYGEKLFF.

Details on this clone: Other DNA sequences in this sample translate to the same CDR3. The rearrangement links TRBV5-1 to TRBJ2-7; D perhaps matches TRBD1 (6 bases). The CDR3 is 14 amino acids. V lost 0 bases and J 2 bases, leaving 9 bases between the germline ends. CDR1 is SGHRS and CDR2 is YFSETQ in the germline V gene. CDR3 amino acids: CASSLDGGAYEQYF. Written as DNA, the CDR3 is TGCGCCAGCAGCTTGGATGGGGGCGCCTACGAGCAGTACTTC.

J is TRBJ1-4 and V is TRBV5-1, with 7 bases aligning to TRBD1. This CDR3 has 14 residues. Germline lookup yields CDR1 SGHRS and CDR2 YFSETQ. Unmatched junction bases numbered 9, after V lost 6 bases and J lost 7 bases. In nucleotides, the CDR3 is TGCGCCAGCAACTTCCAGGGGGACGGTGAAAAACTGTTTTTT. It specifies CASNFQGDGEKLFF.

The chain has TRBV6-1 and TRBJ1-5; the D gene is possibly TRBD1 (5 bases). Deletions cut 10 bases from V and 2 bases from J, with 15 bases between. This CDR3 region has 14 residues. The germline V gene encodes CDR1 MNHNS and CDR2 SASEGT. The chain's CDR3 is CATPGGRGNQPQHF. As DNA, the CDR3 is TGTGCCACCCCGGGAGGCAGGGGCAATCAGCCCCAGCATTTT.

The chain uses TRBV4-1 and TRBJ2-1; D call uncertain. Germline V gene data show CDR1 as MGHRA and CDR2 as YSYEKL. The V end lost 6 bases, the J end lost 2 bases, and 17 bases lay between the germline ends. The CDR3 has 16 residues. The CDR3 here is CASRSMGGRAYNEQFF. The CDR3, as DNA: TGCGCCAGCAGGTCTATGGGTGGCCGGGCCTACAATGAGCAGTTCTTC.